A single sample gave rise to the 24 T cell receptor beta chains below, sequenced in a study of CD8+ T cells in alopecia areata. Once RNA had been extracted, it was reverse transcribed into cDNA to act as the sequencing template. Generated by immunoSEQ multiplex PCR, the TCRdb table keeps only in-frame clones and is missing some. Of around 150,000 clones listed, 65% are singletons. Treatment denoted: oral pan-JAK inhibitor, 5-10 mg twice daily. This specimen consisted of CD4+ T cells sorted from blood, obtained at week 4, from a patient treated with tofacitinib. All receptors come from a human donor with alopecia areata.

This sequence joins TRBV7-2 and TRBJ2-7, with D possibly matching TRBD2 (5 bases). Germline CDR1 reads SGHTA; CDR2 reads FQGNSA. Trimming removed 5 bases at V and 2 bases at J, with 10 bases between. The CDR3 spans 13 residues. As DNA, the CDR3 is TGTGCCAGCAGCCCACGGGGTCCCTACGAGCAGTACTTC. As protein: CASSPRGPYEQYF. Full variable domain (remainder filled in from reference TRBV7-2 and TRBJ2-7): GAGVSQSPSNKVTEKGKDVELRCDPISGHTALYWYRQSLGQGLEFLIYFQGNSAPDKSGLPSDRFSAERTGGSVSTLTIQRTQQEDSAVYLCASSPRGPYEQYFGPGTRLTVT.

CDR3: CASSPWTVDGEQYF. The CDR3 nucleotides are TGTGCCAGTAGTCCGTGGACGGTGGACGGCGAGCAGTACTTC. V usage is TRBV19 and J usage is TRBJ2-7; D ambiguous. Trimming pared 5 bases from V and 6 bases from J, leaving 17 bases between. The CDR3 runs 14 residues. Germline V gives CDR1 LNHDA, CDR2 SQIVND (reference sequence).

A few counts support this clone. The chain couples TRBV6-6 to TRBJ1-5; D is unclear. Between the trimmed V and J ends, which lost 8 bases and 0 bases, there was a span of 8 bases. This CDR3 has 13 residues. CDR1 is MNHNY, CDR2 SVGAGI, per germline (reference sequence). The CDR3 DNA follows: TGTGCCAGCGGGCCAGATAGCAATCAGCCCCAGCATTTT. It codes for CASGPDSNQPQHF.

This chain uses TRBV2 with TRBJ2-7; TRBD2 matches 7 bases. The J segment lost 0 bases and the V segment lost 8 bases, leaving 4 bases of the junction unmatched. This CDR3 contains 13 residues. Germline CDR1 SNHLY, CDR2 FYNNEI. The CDR3 region is CASWGGSSYEQYF. The CDR3 DNA reads TGTGCCAGCTGGGGGGGAAGCTCCTACGAGCAGTACTTC.

The chain combines TRBV2 with TRBJ2-5; no clear D. The CDR3 is made up of 13 amino acids. Trimming removed 5 bases from V and 7 bases from J, with 14 bases in between. Germline CDR1 SNHLY, CDR2 FYNNEI. The CDR3 DNA reads as TGTGCCAGCAGTCCGGACCTAAAGGGGACCCAGTACTTC. Translated: CASSPDLKGTQYF.

This clone showed up just a few times. The chain recombines TRBV5-1 with TRBJ1-1; D possibly corresponds to TRBD1 (5 bases). Trimming shortened V by 0 bases and J by 1 base, and 10 bases separated the two germline ends. The CDR3 is 15 amino acids. Germline CDR1 SGHRS, CDR2 YFSETQ. The CDR3 region has the DNA TGCGCCAGCAGCTTGGGTCCAGGGCAGAACACTGAAGCTTTCTTT. Translation gives CASSLGPGQNTEAFF.

The chain links TRBV5-6 to TRBJ1-6; no clear D. V lost 6 bases and J 8 bases, leaving 21 bases between the germline ends. Germline CDR1 and CDR2: SGHDT and YYEEEE. CDR3 length equals 16 residues. CDR3 DNA: TGTGCCAGCACCACTTGGGGTACGGGCCAGTATTCACCCCTCCACTTT. Translation: CASTTWGTGQYSPLHF.

The CDR3 reads CASSAPPEGAFF. Here the CDR3 DNA reads TGCGCCAGCAGTGCCCCCCCTGAAGGAGCTTTCTTT. The V gene is TRBV10-2, the J gene TRBJ1-1; D call uncertain. V dropped 4 bases and J dropped 10 bases, with 13 bases sitting between them. Per germline, CDR1 WSHSY and CDR2 SAAADI. The CDR3 spans 12 residues.

The V and J genes are TRBV9 and TRBJ2-5; 13 bases are shared with TRBD2. J lost 3 bases, V lost 0 bases, and 5 bases had no gene match. Germline V gene sequence: CDR1 SGDLS, CDR2 YYNGEE. The length of the CDR3 is 17 residues. In DNA, the CDR3 is TGTGCCAGCAGCGTAGCGGGACTAGCGGGGACCAAAGAGACCCAGTACTTC. Translating gives CASSVAGLAGTKETQYF.

The chain uses TRBV30 and TRBJ1-1, with unresolved D. The length of the CDR3 is 12 residues. Trimming removed 0 bases at V and 14 bases at J, with 16 bases between. CDR1 and CDR2 (germline): GTSNPN, SVGIG (reference sequence). CDR3 sequence: CAWSVLVSRPFF. The CDR3 DNA reads TGTGCCTGGAGTGTACTGGTTTCTCGGCCGTTCTTT.

This clone was found a few times. V and J are TRBV5-1 and TRBJ2-1, with TRBD1 matching 7 bases. V shed 2 bases, J shed 4 bases, and the junction held 3 bases outside the gene matches. CDR1 and CDR2 from the germline V gene are SGHRS and YFSETQ. There are 14 residues in the CDR3. The CDR3 region has the DNA TGCGCCAGCAGCTTCCGGGACAGTTACAATGAGCAGTTCTTC. Translating it yields CASSFRDSYNEQFF.

V and J are TRBV9 and TRBJ2-1; D not resolved. Germline values: CDR1 SGDLS, CDR2 YYNGEE. There are 11 residues in the CDR3. Trimming left V 4 bases short and J 7 bases short, with 6 bases between. CDR3 sequence (DNA): TGTGCCAGCAGCATGGGGAATGAGCAGTTCTTC. It codes for CASSMGNEQFF.

This chain uses TRBV30 with TRBJ1-5; no firm D call. CDR3 length equals 13 residues. Trimming pared 2 bases from V and 6 bases from J, leaving 11 bases between. CDR1 and CDR2 (germline): GTSNPN, SVGIG (reference sequence). DNA of the CDR3: TGTGCCTGGAGTCCACACAAGGGTCAGCCCCAGCATTTT. This gives the protein CAWSPHKGQPQHF.

A few counts support this clone. A junction boundary mismatches the germline segment, possibly from a read error. CDR3 residues: CASSPQRDQPQHF. The CDR3, as DNA: TGTGCCAGCTCGCCACAGAGGGATCAGCCCCAGCATTTT. The chain is built from TRBV18 and TRBJ1-5; D gene ambiguous. The CDR3 length is 13 residues. CDR1 is KGHSH, CDR2 LQKENI, per germline.

This clone has just a few counts. V usage is TRBV7-9 and J usage is TRBJ2-1; a weak D match, TRBD1 (5 bases). Germline V gene data show CDR1 as SEHNR and CDR2 as FQNEAQ (reference sequence). V lost 2 bases, J lost 7 bases, and 9 bases lay in between. This CDR3 comprises 13 residues. The DNA of the CDR3 is TGTGCCAGCAGCTTAACAAGGGGAAATGAGCAGTTCTTC. Its protein product is CASSLTRGNEQFF.

J is TRBJ2-5 and V is TRBV11-1, with D maybe TRBD2 (7 bases). Germline V CDR1 and CDR2: SGHAT, FQDESV (reference sequence). This CDR3 is 14 amino acids long. The V end lost 0 bases, the J end lost 6 bases, and 11 bases lay between the germline ends. The CDR3 bases are TGTGCCAGCAGCTTAGCTGCCGGGGGGCAGACCCAGTACTTC. Amino acid sequence: CASSLAAGGQTQYF.

This clone showed up just a few times. The chain combines TRBV29-1 with TRBJ2-3; 7 bases are shared with TRBD1. CDR3 length equals 13 residues. The germline CDR1 and CDR2 sequences are SQVTM and ANQGSEA. CDR3 sequence reads: CSATGTAGDTQYF. The CDR3 DNA reads as TGCAGTGCAACCGGGACAGCCGGGGATACGCAGTATTTT.

The chain is built from TRBV15 and TRBJ2-5; D perhaps matches TRBD1 (5 bases). Germline loops: CDR1 LNHNV, CDR2 YYDKDF (reference sequence). Trimming cost V 3 bases and J 5 bases, with 10 bases left between them. The CDR3 spans 13 residues. CDR3 nucleotide sequence: TGTGCCACCAGCAGCGCAGGGATGGAGACCCAGTACTTC. This translates into CATSSAGMETQYF.

CDR3: CSVEGGVSRAFF. The CDR3, as DNA: TGCAGCGTTGAAGGGGGGGTATCTAGAGCTTTCTTT. This chain links TRBV29-1 with TRBJ1-1; weak D call: TRBD1 (5 bases). The CDR3 loop spans 12 amino acids. Trimming removed 1 base from V and 10 bases from J, with 13 bases in between. Germline V gene sequence: CDR1 SQVTM, CDR2 ANQGSEA.

The table lists this clone with a few counts. The chain couples TRBV30 to TRBJ2-6; D may be TRBD2 (6 bases). V dropped 3 bases and J dropped 3 bases, with 9 bases sitting between them. The CDR3 length is 14 residues. Germline V gene lookup returns CDR1 GTSNPN and CDR2 SVGIG (reference sequence). The CDR3 sequence: CAWRRGFGANVLTF. The CDR3 nucleotides read TGTGCCTGGAGACGGGGGTTTGGGGCCAACGTCCTGACTTTC.

The genes are TRBV9 and TRBJ2-5; TRBD2 agrees at 8 bases. The CDR3 runs 14 residues. CDR1 and CDR2 from the germline V gene are SGDLS and YYNGEE. Trimming at V came to 4 bases and at J to 5 bases, leaving 7 bases not matched to a gene. CDR3 nucleotides: TGTGCCAGCAGCACGGGGACTAGAGACGAGACCCAGTACTTC. Protein product: CASSTGTRDETQYF.

This clone was recorded a few times. This chain's CDR3 is CSVEGTGNTEAFF. As DNA, the CDR3 is TGCAGCGTTGAAGGGACAGGGAACACTGAAGCTTTCTTT. The chain joins TRBV29-1 to TRBJ1-1; 7 nucleotides line up with TRBD1. The ends lost 1 base at V and 1 base at J; junction bases unmatched: 0. Germline lookup yields CDR1 SQVTM and CDR2 ANQGSEA. The CDR3 sequence is 13 residues long.

This rearrangement joins TRBV6-5 to TRBJ1-2, with D unclear. The CDR3 extends over 15 amino acids. Trimming shortened V by 5 bases and J by 5 bases, and 18 bases separated the two germline ends. From germline, CDR1 is MNHEY and CDR2 SVGAGI. The DNA for the CDR3 is TGTGCCAGCAGTCCCTCGACTGCCCCGACATATGGCTACACCTTC. It codes for CASSPSTAPTYGYTF.

The V gene is TRBV10-3, the J gene TRBJ2-7; 9 positions match TRBD1. The germline gives CDR1 ENHRY, CDR2 SYGVKD. The J segment lost 3 bases and the V segment lost 4 bases, leaving 10 bases of the junction unmatched. The CDR3 is made up of 16 amino acids. CDR3: CAISGRDREVVYEQYF. For the CDR3, the DNA is TGTGCCATCAGTGGAAGGGACAGGGAGGTGGTCTACGAGCAGTACTTC.